The sample holds many counts of the clone carrying this T cell receptor (beta chain). Its target is unknown. V was cut by 6 bases and J by 3 bases, with 8 bases left in between. The germline V gene encodes CDR1 DFQATT and CDR2 SNEGSKA (reference sequence). This CDR3 region has 12 residues. Time point of the sample: newly diagnosed GD, antithyroid drugs for less than 3 months. Extracted PBMC RNA gave rise to the TCR library. This entry belongs to a study of regulatory T cells in long-lasting Graves disease. For the study at large: Antithyroid drug exposure in newly diagnosed Graves' patients had lasted under 3 months. The study's findings and limits: Persistent disease preferred TRBV28, TRBJ1-2 and TRBJ2-5.

Combining iRepertoire HTBI primers with Arm-PCR of CDR3 regions, the authors built TCR beta libraries. TCRdb itself ran the multiplex PCR reads through MiXCR, one entry per CDR3 protein. The sample shows about half a million distinct CDR3 sequences, about 12% of them seen only once. These data were likewise used in another study, on T cells in Graves' hyperthyroidism and ophthalmopathy. That paper adds: Hyperthyroidism in the patients, aged 18 to 65, was newly diagnosed and under 2 months in duration.

The source is a woman younger than 45 with Graves disease. V usage is TRBV20-1 and J usage is TRBJ1-4; no firm D call. The sample was peripheral blood mononuclear cells (PBMCs), taken at new diagnosis, from a patient treated with antithyroid drugs. The CDR3 sequence is CSASGANEKLFF. The CDR3 nucleotides read TGCAGTGCGAGTGGGGCTAATGAAAAACTGTTTTTT.